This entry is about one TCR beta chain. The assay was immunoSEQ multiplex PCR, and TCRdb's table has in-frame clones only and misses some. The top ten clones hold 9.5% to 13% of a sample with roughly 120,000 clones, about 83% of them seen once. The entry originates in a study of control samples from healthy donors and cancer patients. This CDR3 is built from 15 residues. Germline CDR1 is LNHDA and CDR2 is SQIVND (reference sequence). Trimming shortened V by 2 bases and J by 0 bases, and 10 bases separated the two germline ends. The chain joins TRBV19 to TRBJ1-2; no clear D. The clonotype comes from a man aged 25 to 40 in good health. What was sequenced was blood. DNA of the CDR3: TGTGCCAGTAGTATACTAATGGCAGCTAACTATGGCTACACCTTC. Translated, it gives CASSILMAANYGYTF. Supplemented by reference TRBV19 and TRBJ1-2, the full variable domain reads DGGITQSPKYLFRKEGQNVTLSCEQNLNHDAMYWYRQDPGQGLRLIYYSQIVNDFQKGDIAEGYSVSREKKESFPLTVTSAQKNPTAFYLCASSILMAANYGYTFGSGTRLTVV.